There are a few counts of the clone carrying this T cell receptor (beta chain). The V gene lost 5 bases and the J gene lost 9 bases, with 18 bases spanning the gap. CDR1 and CDR2 from the germline V gene are SGHTA and FQGNSA. There are 14 residues in the CDR3. The sample belongs to a study of tumor-infiltrating lymphocytes in oesophageal squamous cell carcinoma. TCRdb passed the PCR reads through MiXCR, listing each CDR3 protein once. The sample has over 8,500 distinct CDR3 sequences, about 47% seen once. This TCR was sampled from a female donor with esophageal squamous cell carcinoma. Sequencing was performed on esophageal tumor tissue. V gene TRBV7-2 combines with J gene TRBJ2-3; weak D call: TRBD2 (5 bases). As DNA, the CDR3 is TGTGCCAGCAGCCCCCAGTCCTCCCAGCGGACGCAGTATTTT. Translation: CASSPQSSQRTQYF.